A single sample is the source of the 32 T cell receptor beta chains below, sequenced in a study of T cells in Graves' hyperthyroidism and ophthalmopathy. TCR beta CDR3 regions were amplified from RNA. TCR CDR3 regions were first amplified by RT-PCR with HTBI primers. TCRdb fed the multiplex PCR reads into MiXCR, producing one record per CDR3 protein. This repertoire shows 660,000 or so distinct CDR3 sequences, about a fifth found once; its top ten account for 30% to 40%. Sequencing was carried out using blood. Every receptor here comes from a man in his thirties or forties with Graves' ophthalmopathy.

This clonotype was seen many times. The chain employs TRBV11-2 and TRBJ2-5; tentative D call: TRBD1 (5 bases). V lost 3 bases and J 4 bases, leaving 9 bases between the germline ends. The CDR3 sequence is 13 residues long. Germline values: CDR1 SGHAT, CDR2 FQNNGV. The CDR3, as DNA: TGTGCCAGCAGCTTGTCAGGGCCAGAGACCCAGTACTTC. Protein sequence: CASSLSGPETQYF.

This clonotype was detected only once. The rearrangement uses TRBV29-1 and TRBJ1-2, with no clear D. With 5 bases removed from V and 3 bases from J, the gap between germline ends came to 16 bases. There are 14 residues in the CDR3. CDR1 and CDR2 (germline): SQVTM, ANQGSEA. This CDR3 is CSVPGREDHYGYTF. The CDR3 DNA sequence: TGCAGCGTTCCCGGACGTGAGGACCACTATGGCTACACCTTC.

CDR3 coding DNA: TGTGCCAGTAGTTCCTCCGGGACCGGGGTAAATGAAGCTTTCTTT. It is translated as CASSSSGTGVNEAFF. The chain links TRBV19 to TRBJ1-1, with D perhaps matching TRBD1 (5 bases). Per the germline V gene, CDR1 is LNHDA and CDR2 is SQIVND (reference sequence). Trimming cost V 5 bases and J 7 bases, with 20 bases left between them. The CDR3 is 15 amino acids. Filled out from reference TRBV19 and TRBJ1-1, the complete variable domain reads DGGITQSPKYLFRKEGQNVTLSCEQNLNHDAMYWYRQDPGQGLRLIYYSQIVNDFQKGDIAEGYSVSREKKESFPLTVTSAQKNPTAFYLCASSSSGTGVNEAFFGQGTRLTVV.

This clonotype has ten or more counts. The rearrangement uses TRBV5-1 and TRBJ2-7; 11 bases line up with TRBD1. There are 16 residues in the CDR3. Germline CDR1 and CDR2: SGHRS and YFSETQ. The junction had 8 bases not matched to a gene; V was cut back by 2 bases and J by 4 bases. CDR3 residues: CASSFGGQGDNYEQYF. The DNA of the CDR3 is TGCGCCAGCAGCTTCGGGGGACAGGGGGATAATTACGAGCAGTACTTC.

This clonotype was counted only a few times. This chain links TRBV18 with TRBJ2-7; TRBD2 is a possible D gene (6 bases). Trimming removed 5 bases from V and 3 bases from J, with 20 bases in between. This CDR3 is built from 16 residues. CDR1 KGHSH and CDR2 LQKENI come from the germline V gene. DNA for the CDR3: TGTGCCAGCTCATCCCGAGGAGGGGAATCCTACTACGAGCAGTACTTC. As protein: CASSSRGGESYYEQYF.

This clonotype showed up many times. J is TRBJ2-3 and V is TRBV18; 10 nucleotides agree with TRBD2. Germline CDR1 KGHSH, CDR2 LQKENI. The CDR3 length is 16 residues. With V trimmed by 2 bases and J by 6 bases, 8 bases remained unmatched. As DNA, the CDR3 is TGTGCCAGCTCACCAATGGGCCTAGCGGGAGTGGATACGCAGTATTTT. This translates into CASSPMGLAGVDTQYF.

This clonotype was found many times. The rearrangement uses TRBV2 and TRBJ2-1, with 16 bases that match TRBD2. The germline CDR1 and CDR2 sequences are SNHLY and FYNNEI. J lost 10 bases, V lost 6 bases, and 6 bases had no gene match. The CDR3 extends over 15 amino acids. CDR3 sequence reads: CASRGLAGGPIEQFF. The CDR3 bases are TGTGCCAGCAGGGGACTAGCGGGAGGGCCGATCGAGCAGTTCTTC.

In its sample, this clonotype was seen many times. This rearrangement joins TRBV6-1 to TRBJ2-7; D gene ambiguous. With 0 bases removed from V and 0 bases from J, the gap between germline ends came to 9 bases. The CDR3 has 15 amino acids. In germline, CDR1 is MNHNS, CDR2 SASEGT. CDR3 in amino acids: CASSEALRVSYEQYF. The CDR3 DNA sequence: TGTGCCAGCAGTGAAGCGCTTCGGGTCTCCTACGAGCAGTACTTC.

The sample holds a few counts of this clonotype. The chain combines TRBV20-1 with TRBJ2-7; 10 nucleotides line up with TRBD1. V shed 8 bases and J 6 bases; nucleotides not matched to a gene: 7. CDR3 length equals 12 residues. The germline gives CDR1 DFQATT, CDR2 SNEGSKA (reference sequence). CDR3 coding DNA: TGCAGTACTACCGGGACAGGGGCCGAGCAGTACTTC. Its protein product is CSTTGTGAEQYF.

The chain is built from TRBV6-2 or TRBV6-3 and TRBJ1-5; D possibly corresponds to TRBD1 (5 bases). The germline V and J ends were trimmed by 10 bases and 11 bases, with 18 bases remaining between them. The length of the CDR3 is 12 residues. Germline assignment: CDR1 MNHEY and CDR2 SVGEGT. The CDR3 bases are TGTGCCACCGGCCCGGCTGGGGGGGCCCAGCATTTT. It translates to CATGPAGGAQHF.

There are a few counts of this clonotype. J is TRBJ2-3 and V is TRBV6-1, with TRBD1 identical over 8 bases. After removal of 4 bases from V and 2 bases from J, the junction contained 5 bases not matched to a gene. The CDR3 is 15 amino acids. CDR1 is MNHNS, CDR2 SASEGT, per germline. The CDR3 here is CASSGRQGSTDTQYF. For the CDR3, the DNA is TGTGCCAGCAGTGGTCGACAGGGGTCCACAGATACGCAGTATTTT.

The genes are TRBV28 and TRBJ2-7; D not certain. From germline, CDR1 is MDHEN and CDR2 SYDVKM. V was clipped by 7 bases and J by 3 bases, with 7 bases between them. The CDR3 consists of 11 residues. The DNA of the CDR3 is TGTGCCAGCAATCAGGACTACGAGCAGTACTTC. Translation gives CASNQDYEQYF.

The rearrangement uses TRBV18 and TRBJ2-2; D unresolved. Germline V gives CDR1 KGHSH, CDR2 LQKENI. This CDR3 region has 15 residues. V shed 0 bases and J shed 5 bases, with 10 bases lying between them. The CDR3 protein is CASSPPSRATGELFF. The CDR3 DNA follows: TGTGCCAGCTCACCACCGTCAAGGGCTACCGGGGAGCTGTTTTTT.

A few counts support this clonotype. This chain connects TRBV7-3 to TRBJ2-1; TRBD1 matches at 7 bases. This CDR3 has 17 amino acids. The germline gives CDR1 SGHTA, CDR2 FQGTGA. Trimming took 5 bases from V and 0 from J; bases not matched to a gene: 10. CDR3 in DNA: TGTGCCAGCAGCCCCCGGACAGGATGTAGCTCCTACAATGAGCAGTTCTTC. Amino acid sequence: CASSPRTGCSSYNEQFF.

This clonotype was seen more than once but under ten times. The chain uses TRBV20-1 and TRBJ2-5, with a tentative D call TRBD1 (5 bases). Trimming removed 0 bases at V and 5 bases at J, with 16 bases between. In germline, CDR1 is DFQATT, CDR2 SNEGSKA (reference sequence). This CDR3 has 15 amino acids. The CDR3 region has the DNA TGCAGTGCTAGAGATGTCCAGGGCTATGGGGAGACCCAGTACTTC. Protein product: CSARDVQGYGETQYF.

Ten or more counts support this clonotype. The V and J genes are TRBV28 and TRBJ2-1, with 8 bases fitting TRBD2. The CDR3 length is 16 residues. The V segment lost 6 bases and the J segment 8 bases; nucleotides outside the gene matches: 15. Germline CDR1 MDHEN, CDR2 SYDVKM. Here the CDR3 reads CASRPPGRSGSHEQFF. The CDR3 region has the DNA TGTGCCAGCAGACCTCCTGGACGCAGCGGGAGCCATGAGCAGTTCTTC.

The chain carries TRBV7-2 and TRBJ1-2; 10 bases match TRBD1. V dropped 8 bases and J dropped 6; count of bases not matched to a gene: 12. Germline CDR1 reads SGHTA; CDR2 reads FQGNSA. The CDR3 covers 15 residues. This CDR3 reads CASLGGGQGINGYTF. Written as DNA, the CDR3 is TGTGCCAGCCTGGGGGGGGGACAGGGGATTAATGGCTACACCTTC.

This clonotype came up many times. The rearrangement joins TRBV5-1 to TRBJ2-6; D is undetermined. Germline V lookup: CDR1 SGHRS, CDR2 YFSETQ. This CDR3 spans 16 amino acids. Trimming pared 4 bases from V and 0 bases from J, leaving 11 bases between. CDR3 DNA: TGCGCCAGCAGCACTCTTCCCGTCTCTGGGGCCAACGTCCTGACTTTC. Amino acids: CASSTLPVSGANVLTF.

This clonotype was seen more than once but under ten times. The rearrangement links TRBV29-1 to TRBJ2-7; D remains unclear. Germline V gene data show CDR1 as SQVTM and CDR2 as ANQGSEA. The CDR3 is 11 amino acids. V lost 6 bases to trimming and J lost 4 bases, with 10 bases between them. CDR3 protein: CSVGFGYEQYF. CDR3 nucleotides: TGCAGCGTCGGGTTTGGGTACGAGCAGTACTTC.

This clonotype turned up a few times. The CDR3: CASTRSGGSYEQYF. In DNA form, the CDR3 reads TGTGCCAGCACCCGTAGCGGGGGCTCCTACGAGCAGTACTTC. V and J are TRBV6-2 or TRBV6-3 and TRBJ2-7; 9 bases match TRBD2. CDR3 length equals 14 residues. With 7 bases clipped from V and 0 bases from J, the junction kept 4 bases outside the gene matches. CDR1 is MNHEY and CDR2 is SVGEGT in the germline V gene.

A few counts support this clonotype. The chain links TRBV4-3 to TRBJ1-4, with 7 bases that match TRBD1. J was trimmed by 4 bases and V by 4 bases; bases with no gene match: 3. This CDR3 comprises 14 residues. Germline CDR1 and CDR2: LGHNA and YSLEER. CDR3 sequence: CASSLGQLNEKLFF. The CDR3 DNA is TGCGCCAGCAGCCTGGGACAGCTTAATGAAAAACTGTTTTTT.

CDR3 loop: CASSQNMVGSGNTIYF. In DNA, the CDR3 is TGTGCCAGCAGCCAAAACATGGTGGGCTCTGGAAACACCATATATTTT. V and J are TRBV7-2 and TRBJ1-3; D ambiguous. In germline, CDR1 is SGHTA, CDR2 FQGNSA. Trimming stripped 5 bases from V and 0 bases from J, with 14 bases between. CDR3 length equals 16 residues.

This clonotype has ten or more counts. The V and J genes are TRBV28 and TRBJ1-1; possibly TRBD1 for D (5 bases). The V gene lost 3 bases and the J gene lost 4 bases, with 12 bases spanning the gap. CDR3 size: 14 residues. Germline CDR1 is MDHEN and CDR2 is SYDVKM. The CDR3 bases are TGTGCCAGCAGTTTGGGGGGAAGGGGCACTGAAGCTTTCTTT. It specifies CASSLGGRGTEAFF.

The CDR3 DNA reads as TGCGCCAGCAGCGCCATCGGGGTAGCGGGAGGTCCTAACTACGAGCAGTACTTC. It specifies CASSAIGVAGGPNYEQYF. The chain couples TRBV5-1 to TRBJ2-7; 10 nucleotides align to TRBD2. In germline, CDR1 is SGHRS, CDR2 YFSETQ. The CDR3 has 18 residues. The V and J ends lost 4 bases and 3 bases, in that order; junction bases with no gene match: 16.

This clonotype was seen a few times. CDR3 in amino acids: CASSADRAPYEQYF. The CDR3 DNA is TGTGCCAGCAGCGCCGACAGGGCGCCCTACGAGCAGTACTTC. The chain recombines TRBV6-1 with TRBJ2-7; 7 bases line up with TRBD1. There are 14 residues in the CDR3. Germline V gene data show CDR1 as MNHNS and CDR2 as SASEGT. The junction had 7 bases not matched to a gene; V was cut back by 6 bases and J by 2 bases.

This clonotype was seen only a few times. The rearrangement joins TRBV29-1 to TRBJ1-2, with 7 bases that match TRBD1. CDR3 length equals 14 residues. V lost 3 bases and J lost 2; bases outside the gene matches: 6. In germline, CDR1 is SQVTM, CDR2 ANQGSEA. DNA for the CDR3: TGCAGCGTTGATAATGGACAGGCGAACTATGGCTACACCTTC. The encoded protein is CSVDNGQANYGYTF.

Comments on this clonotype: A much larger clone lies a single base off, so this may be a read error. In nucleotides, the CDR3 is TGTGCCAGCAAGAGACTACGCTCCTACAATGAGCAGTCCTTC. Encoded protein: CASKRLRSYNEQSF. The chain combines TRBV6-2 or TRBV6-3 with TRBJ2-1; D may be TRBD2 (5 bases). The CDR3 is 14 amino acids. Germline V CDR1 and CDR2: MNHEY, SVGEGT.

The chain joins TRBV9 to TRBJ2-2, with TRBD2 matching 14 bases. The CDR3 has 18 residues. The J segment lost 0 bases and the V segment lost 4 bases, leaving 5 bases of the junction unmatched. Germline V gene sequence: CDR1 SGDLS, CDR2 YYNGEE. The CDR3 coding sequence is TGTGCCAGCAGCCTCGGGACTAGCGGGAGCGCGAACACCGGGGAGCTGTTTTTT. It encodes CASSLGTSGSANTGELFF.

This sequence joins TRBV7-3 and TRBJ2-7, with TRBD2 identical over 7 bases. CDR3 size: 15 residues. The germline V gene has CDR1 SGHTA and CDR2 FQGTGA. V was pared by 1 base and J by 2 bases, with 5 bases of the junction left unmatched. In DNA form, the CDR3 reads TGTGCCAGCAGCTTAATGGGGGGGAGGGCCTACGAGCAGTACTTC. It specifies CASSLMGGRAYEQYF.

This clonotype has a count of ten or more. CDR3 coding DNA: TGTGCCAGCAGAGATAGCGGTCTCTCCTACAATGAGCAGTTCTTC. It encodes CASRDSGLSYNEQFF. The rearrangement links TRBV6-1 to TRBJ2-1, with TRBD2 as a possible D gene (6 bases). Per germline, CDR1 MNHNS and CDR2 SASEGT. CDR3 length: 15 amino acids. V lost 6 bases, J lost 0 bases, and 12 bases lay in between.

The V and J genes are TRBV7-9 and TRBJ2-6; TRBD2 agrees at 10 bases. Germline V gives CDR1 SEHNR, CDR2 FQNEAQ (reference sequence). The CDR3 has 19 residues. The junction had 12 bases not matched to a gene; V was cut back by 3 bases and J by 4 bases. CDR3 amino acids: CASSFSVGAGGFGANVLTF. The CDR3 region has the DNA TGTGCCAGCAGCTTCAGCGTCGGAGCGGGAGGGTTCGGGGCCAACGTCCTGACTTTC.

The V call is TRBV6-9, the J call TRBJ1-1; no reliable D call. Trimming cost V 3 bases and J 7 bases, with 9 bases left between them. The germline CDR1 and CDR2 sequences are MNHGY and SVAAGI. The CDR3 totals 12 residues. The CDR3 here is CASSYEDREAFF. The CDR3 DNA follows: TGTGCCAGCAGTTACGAGGACCGTGAAGCTTTCTTT.